The clone carrying this TCR beta chain was seen more than once but under ten times. Profiled with immunoSEQ multiplex PCR; TCRdb holds only in-frame clones, not every one. The data show about 90,000 clones, roughly 90% seen once. The V gene's germline CDR1 is MDHEN and CDR2 SYDVKM. The CDR3 runs to 15 residues. V lost 5 bases and J lost 7, with 20 bases in between. The data stem from a study of blood T cell repertoires in COVID-19. Material: peripheral blood. This chain uses TRBV28 with TRBJ1-2; D not resolved. The TCR sequence derives from a man aged 50-60 years with COVID-19, enrolled during active disease. As DNA, the CDR3 is TGTGCCAGCAGTCCCGGGAGTCTGGACCCGGGTGGCTACACCTTC. It specifies CASSPGSLDPGGYTF.